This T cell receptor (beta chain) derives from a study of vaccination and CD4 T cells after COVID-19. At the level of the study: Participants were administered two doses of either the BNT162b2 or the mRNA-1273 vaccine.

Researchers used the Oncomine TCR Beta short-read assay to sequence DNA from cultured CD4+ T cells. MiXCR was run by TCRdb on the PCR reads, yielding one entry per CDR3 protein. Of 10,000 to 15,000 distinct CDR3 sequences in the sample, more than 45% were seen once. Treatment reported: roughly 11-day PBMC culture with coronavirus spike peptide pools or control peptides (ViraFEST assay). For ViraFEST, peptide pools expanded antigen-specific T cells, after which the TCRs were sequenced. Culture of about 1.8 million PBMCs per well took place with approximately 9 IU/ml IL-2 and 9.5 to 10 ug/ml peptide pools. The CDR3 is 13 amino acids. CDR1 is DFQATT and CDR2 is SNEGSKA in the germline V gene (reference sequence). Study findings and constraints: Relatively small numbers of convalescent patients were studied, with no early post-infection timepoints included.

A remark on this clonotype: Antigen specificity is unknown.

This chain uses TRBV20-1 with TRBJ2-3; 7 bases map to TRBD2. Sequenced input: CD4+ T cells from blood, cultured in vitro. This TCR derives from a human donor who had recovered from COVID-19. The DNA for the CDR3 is TGCACCGCAGGGCTAGCGGCCACAGATACGCAGTATTTT. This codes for CTAGLAATDTQYF.